The clone carrying this TCR beta chain was observed at least ten times. Its specificity is not known. Deletions cut 0 bases from V and 6 bases from J, with 8 bases between. CDR3 length: 14 amino acids. This sample is part of a study of CD8 T cells in ankylosing spondylitis. The study's findings and limits: Reportedly, disease-linked clones are significantly enriched in ankylosing spondylitis patients' matched synovial fluid. As for the disease-linked clones, they showed a CD8+ phenotype and occurred at relatively low frequencies in peripheral blood. In reactive arthritis synovial fluid and blood, some motif variants had been reported before.

TCR beta libraries were made by quantitative 5'-RACE with molecular barcodes. TCRdb passed the 5' RACE reads through MiXCR, listing each CDR3 protein once. The sample lists under 250,000 distinct CDR3 sequences; about 10% were seen once. The TCR originated in a male donor with ankylosing spondylitis or in good health (not recorded which). The chain has TRBV12-3 or TRBV12-4 and TRBJ2-2, with D possibly TRBD1 on 5 matching bases. Sequencing was performed on blood, either unsorted or a sorted T cell fraction (not recorded which). In DNA, the CDR3 is TGTGCCAGCAGTTTAGCGCTAGGGGCCGGGGAGCTGTTTTTT. Its translation is CASSLALGAGELFF.